These T cell receptor delta chains were read from a single sample in a study of gamma-delta T cells after stem cell transplantation. TCRdb re-called the RT-PCR reads using CATT. Of 1,500 to 2,500 delta-chain clones in the sample, approximately 6.5% were seen once. The specimen was gamma-delta T cells. These receptors were collected from a human donor. It is not recorded whose cells these are; they may come from a transplant donor. Each CDR3 is given with its conserved first and last residue. A D gene is named only where the DNA matches it firmly. Rows give clone size only sometimes, using once, few, many, or a class for an expanded clone.

v_gene	j_gene	abundance	d_gene	CDR3aa	CDR3nt
TRDV2	TRDJ1	NA	TRDD3	CACDTLGEYTDKLIF	TGTGCCTGTGACACCCTGGGGGAATACACCGATAAACTCATCTTT
TRDV2	TRDJ1	few	TRDD3	CAYDTLGNGRGYRYTDKLIF	TGTGCCTATGACACTCTGGGTAATGGGAGGGGATACCGGTACACCGATAAACTCATCTTT
TRDV2	TRDJ1	NA	TRDD3	CACDTVHVLGEDDTDKLIF	TGTGCCTGTGACACCGTTCATGTACTGGGGGAAGATGACACCGATAAACTCATCTTT
TRDV2	TRDJ1	medium-sized	TRDD3	CACDTVVGTTGGYDEGTDKLIF	TGTGCCTGTGACACCGTCGTCGGCACAACTGGGGGATACGACGAGGGCACCGATAAACTCATCTTT
TRDV2	TRDJ1	few	TRDD3	CACDSILLGDNTDKLIF	TGTGCCTGTGACTCTATTTTACTGGGGGATAACACCGATAAACTCATCTTT
TRDV2	TRDJ1	few	NA	CACDSLRGEGDKLIF	TGTGCCTGTGACAGCCTTCGGGGAGAGGGGGATAAACTCATCTTT
TRDV2	TRDJ1	few	NA	CACDPITGTRYTDKLIF	TGTGCCTGTGATCCCATCACTGGGACAAGGTACACCGATAAACTCATCTTT
TRDV2	TRDJ1	NA	TRDD3	CACDTLLGDTKRTDKLIF	TGTGCCTGTGACACTCTACTGGGGGATACGAAGAGGACCGATAAACTCATCTTT
TRDV2	TRDJ1	NA	TRDD3	CACDVLGDRRHFDTDKLIF	TGTGCCTGTGACGTACTGGGGGATCGGCGCCACTTCGACACCGATAAACTCATCTTT
TRDV2	TRDJ1	NA	TRDD3	CACDTGGMGDTPHTDKLIF	TGTGCCTGCGACACCGGGGGTATGGGGGATACGCCACACACCGATAAACTCATCTTT
TRDV2	TRDJ1	large	TRDD3	CACDLLGVPYTDKLIF	TGTGCCTGTGACTTACTGGGGGTTCCGTACACCGATAAACTCATCTTT
TRDV2	TRDJ2	few	TRDD3	CACDPVGAGGLGEQLFF	TGTGCCTGTGACCCGGTGGGGGCTGGGGGCCTCGGGGAACAACTCTTCTTT
TRDV2	TRDJ1	medium-sized	TRDD3	CACDPLGDYSLYTDKLIF	TGTGCCTGTGACCCACTGGGGGATTATTCCCTGTACACCGATAAACTCATCTTT
TRDV2	TRDJ1	medium-sized	TRDD3	CACDIVGDQGSDTDKLIF	TGTGCCTGTGACATAGTGGGGGATCAGGGTTCGGACACCGATAAACTCATCTTT
TRDV2	TRDJ3	few	TRDD3	CACDTAVGDAKSSWDTRQMFF	TGTGCCTGTGACACCGCGGTGGGGGATGCCAAGAGCTCCTGGGACACCCGACAGATGTTTTTC
TRDV1	TRDJ1	medium-sized	NA	CALGVPPHAGHTDKLIF	TGTGCTCTTGGGGTGCCCCCACACGCGGGGCACACCGATAAACTCATCTTT
TRDV2	TRDJ1	medium-sized	NA	CACDTLGSYTDKLIF	TGTGCCTGTGACACCTTGGGTTCGTACACCGATAAACTCATCTTT
TRDV1	TRDJ1	NA	TRDD3	CALGPSPGGATYWGIRPDKLIF	TGTGCCCTTGGGCCATCCCCGGGGGGAGCCACATACTGGGGGATACGCCCCGATAAACTCATCTTT
TRDV2	TRDJ1	medium-sized	TRDD3	CACDAVRGGAGIQPDKLIF	TGTGCCTGTGACGCTGTACGTGGTGGGGCAGGGATACAGCCCGATAAACTCATCTTT
TRDV1	TRDJ1	few	TRDD3	CALGEVSFLQLGDKYTDKLIF	TGTGCTCTTGGGGAGGTTTCCTTCCTACAACTGGGGGATAAGTACACCGATAAACTCATCTTT
TRDV2	TRDJ1	large	TRDD3	CACDTLGENTDKLIF	TGTGCCTGTGACACGCTGGGGGAAAACACCGATAAACTCATCTTT
TRDV2	TRDJ1	medium-sized	TRDD3	CACDTLLGDPYTDKLIF	TGTGCCTGTGACACCCTACTGGGGGACCCGTACACCGATAAACTCATCTTT
TRDV2	TRDJ1	NA	TRDD3	CACDTLGDKIADKLIF	TGTGCCTGTGACACCCTGGGGGATAAGATAGCCGATAAACTCATCTTT
TRDV2	TRDJ1	medium-sized	TRDD3	CACDTLGDRYTDKLIF	TGTGCCTGTGACACTCTGGGGGATAGGTACACCGATAAACTCATCTTT
TRDV2	TRDJ1	medium-sized	NA	CACDTISSTPTDKLIF	TGTGCCTGTGACACTATATCTTCCACCCCAACCGATAAACTCATCTTT
TRDV2	TRDJ1	medium-sized	TRDD3	CACDTLSTGGFYTDKLIF	TGTGCCTGTGACACCCTCAGTACTGGGGGATTTTACACCGATAAACTCATCTTT
TRDV2	TRDJ1	NA	TRDD3	CACDTVEGGIESSGTDKLIF	TGTGCCTGTGACACCGTTGAAGGGGGGATAGAATCCTCGGGCACCGATAAACTCATCTTT
TRDV2	TRDJ1	medium-sized	TRDD3	CACDPVLGVPKDKLIF	TGTGCCTGTGACCCAGTACTGGGGGTGCCCAAGGATAAACTCATCTTT
TRDV2	TRDJ3	medium-sized	TRDD3	CACDTVLGDTLRKTWDTRQMFF	TGTGCCTGTGACACCGTACTGGGGGATACGCTTCGGAAAACCTGGGACACCCGACAGATGTTTTTC
TRDV2	TRDJ1	medium-sized	TRDD3	CACDTVQGGGSTDKLIF	TGTGCCTGTGACACCGTACAGGGTGGGGGATCGACCGATAAACTCATCTTT
TRDV2	TRDJ1	medium-sized	TRDD3	CACDRLGDTSDKLIF	TGTGCCTGTGACCGTCTGGGGGATACCTCCGATAAACTCATCTTT
TRDV2	TRDJ1	medium-sized	NA	CACDPASMVADKLIF	TGTGCCTGTGACCCCGCGTCCATGGTCGCCGATAAACTCATCTTT
TRDV2	TRDJ1	few	NA	CACDIVGALGTDKLIF	TGTGCCTGTGACATAGTGGGGGCTTTGGGGACCGATAAACTCATCTTT
TRDV2	TRDJ3	NA	TRDD3	CACDKVAGGYASSWDTRQMFF	TGTGCCTGTGACAAGGTTGCTGGGGGATACGCGAGCTCCTGGGACACCCGACAGATGTTTTTC
TRDV2	TRDJ1	medium-sized	TRDD3	CACDKVGDSNDKLIF	TGTGCCTGTGACAAGGTGGGGGATTCGAACGATAAACTCATCTTT
TRDV2	TRDJ1	few	TRDD3	CACDTPFLLGGNKYTDKLIF	TGTGCCTGTGACACCCCTTTCTTACTGGGGGGAAATAAGTACACCGATAAACTCATCTTT
TRDV2	TRDJ3	medium-sized	TRDD3	CACDTAWGTRHSSWDTRQMFF	TGTGCCTGTGACACCGCCTGGGGGACACGCCATAGCTCCTGGGACACCCGACAGATGTTTTTC
TRDV2	TRDJ1	NA	TRDD3	CACDTVSPRLLGDNSDKLIF	TGTGCCTGTGACACCGTTAGCCCACGCCTACTGGGGGATAACTCCGATAAACTCATCTTT
TRDV2	TRDJ1	large	TRDD3	CACDTIGPGDTSYTDKLIF	TGTGCCTGTGACACGATTGGTCCGGGGGATACATCGTACACCGATAAACTCATCTTT
TRDV2	TRDJ1	NA	TRDD3	CACDLLGEKTDKLIF	TGTGCCTGTGACCTACTGGGGGAAAAAACCGATAAACTCATCTTT
TRDV2	TRDJ1	few	TRDD3	CACDTVLPGGWYTDKLIF	TGTGCCTGCGACACCGTTTTGCCTGGGGGATGGTACACCGATAAACTCATCTTT
TRDV2	TRDJ1	few	TRDD3	CACDTVATTGGYSTDKLIF	TGTGCCTGTGACACCGTCGCCACTACTGGGGGATATTCCACCGATAAACTCATCTTT
TRDV2	TRDJ1	large	TRDD3	CACDTLLGDTRTDKLIF	TGTGCCTGTGACACCCTACTGGGGGATACGCGAACCGATAAACTCATCTTT
TRDV2	TRDJ1	medium-sized	NA	CACDTMQGYTDKLIF	TGTGCCTGTGATACCATGCAGGGGTACACCGATAAACTCATCTTT
TRDV2	TRDJ1	medium-sized	TRDD3	CACDTLGDLYTDKLIF	TGTGCCTGTGACACTTTGGGGGATTTATACACCGATAAACTCATCTTT